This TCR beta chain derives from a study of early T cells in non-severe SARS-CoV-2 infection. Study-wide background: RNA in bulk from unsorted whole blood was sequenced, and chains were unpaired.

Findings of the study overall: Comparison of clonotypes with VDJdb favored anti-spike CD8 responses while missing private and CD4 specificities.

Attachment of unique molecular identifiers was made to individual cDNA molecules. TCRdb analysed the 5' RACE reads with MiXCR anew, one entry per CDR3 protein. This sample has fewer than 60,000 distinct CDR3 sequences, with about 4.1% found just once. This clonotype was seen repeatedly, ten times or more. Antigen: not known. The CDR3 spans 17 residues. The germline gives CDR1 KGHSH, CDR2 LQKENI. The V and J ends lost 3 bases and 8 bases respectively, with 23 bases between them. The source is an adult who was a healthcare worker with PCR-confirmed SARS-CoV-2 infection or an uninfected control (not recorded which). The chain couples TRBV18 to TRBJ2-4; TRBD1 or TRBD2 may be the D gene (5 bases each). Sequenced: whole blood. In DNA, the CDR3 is TGTGCCAGCTCACCCTCTTTGGAGGTGCGAAGGGGTGACATTCAGTACTTC. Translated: CASSPSLEVRRGDIQYF. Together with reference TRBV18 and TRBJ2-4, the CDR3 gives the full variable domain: NAGVMQNPRHLVRRRGQEARLRCSPMKGHSHVYWYRQLPEEGLKFMVYLQKENIIDESGMPKERFSAEFPKEGPSILRIQQVVRGDSAAYFCASSPSLEVRRGDIQYFGAGTRLSVL.